This T cell receptor beta chain was obtained from a study of beta chain features in type 1 diabetes. Study results and caveats: Cells with high TCR expression could be over-represented when cDNA is sequenced.

Every bit of the isolated RNA underwent reverse transcription, so sequencing read expressed TCRB transcripts. Using immunoSEQ multiplex PCR, the repertoire was profiled, and TCRdb retains in-frame clones only, with some absent. The repertoire holds roughly 450,000 clones, roughly 14% seen once, with approximately 0.035% in the top ten. The CDR3 is 18 amino acids. Germline V gives CDR1 SGDLS, CDR2 YYNGEE. V gave up 4 bases and J gave up 2 bases; unmatched junction bases: 7. Comment on this clone: The antigen is undetermined.

The J gene is TRBJ2-2, the V gene TRBV9; the match to TRBD2 covers 14 bases. Sequencing was carried out using naive CD4+ T cells from blood. The sequence came from a man aged 25 to 40 in good health. The CDR3 reads CASSPRLAGGPNTGELFF. CDR3 coding DNA: TGTGCCAGCAGCCCCAGACTAGCGGGAGGGCCCAACACCGGGGAGCTGTTTTTT.